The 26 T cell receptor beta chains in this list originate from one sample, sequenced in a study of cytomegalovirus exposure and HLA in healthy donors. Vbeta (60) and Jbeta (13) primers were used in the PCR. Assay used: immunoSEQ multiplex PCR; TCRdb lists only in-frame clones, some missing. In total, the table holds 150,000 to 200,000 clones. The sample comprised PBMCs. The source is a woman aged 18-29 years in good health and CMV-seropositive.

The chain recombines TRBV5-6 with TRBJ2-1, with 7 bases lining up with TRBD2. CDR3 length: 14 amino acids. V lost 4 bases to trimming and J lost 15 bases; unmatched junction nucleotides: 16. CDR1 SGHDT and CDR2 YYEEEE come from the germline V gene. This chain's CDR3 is CASSLGGGSVFGFF. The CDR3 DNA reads TGTGCCAGCAGCCTTGGGGGGGGTTCGGTCTTTGGGTTCTTC.

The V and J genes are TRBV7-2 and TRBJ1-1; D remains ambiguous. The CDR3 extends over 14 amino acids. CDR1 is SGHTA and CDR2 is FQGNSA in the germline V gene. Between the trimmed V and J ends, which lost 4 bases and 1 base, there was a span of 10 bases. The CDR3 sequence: CASSSVAGNTEAFF. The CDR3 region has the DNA TGTGCCAGCAGCTCCGTGGCGGGGAACACTGAAGCTTTCTTT. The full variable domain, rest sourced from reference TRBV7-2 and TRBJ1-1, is GAGVSQSPSNKVTEKGKDVELRCDPISGHTALYWYRQSLGQGLEFLIYFQGNSAPDKSGLPSDRFSAERTGGSVSTLTIQRTQQEDSAVYLCASSSVAGNTEAFFGQGTRLTVV.

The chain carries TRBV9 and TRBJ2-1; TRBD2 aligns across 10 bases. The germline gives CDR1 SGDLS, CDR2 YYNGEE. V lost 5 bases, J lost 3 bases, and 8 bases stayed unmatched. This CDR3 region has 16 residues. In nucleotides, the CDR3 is TGTGCCAGCAGTTCGCACCTAGCGGGAGACTACAATGAGCAGTTCTTC. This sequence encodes CASSSHLAGDYNEQFF.

The CDR3 DNA sequence: TGTGCCAGCAGTTCCCACGTTCCAGCGGGAGCCCGTTTTTATCTCGAGCAGTACTTC. Encoded protein: CASSSHVPAGARFYLEQYF. V is TRBV27 and J is TRBJ2-7; 8 bases line up with TRBD2. The CDR3 is 19 amino acids. After removal of 4 bases from V and 6 bases from J, the junction contained 23 bases not matched to a gene. The germline CDR1 and CDR2 sequences are MNHEY and SMNVEV (reference sequence).

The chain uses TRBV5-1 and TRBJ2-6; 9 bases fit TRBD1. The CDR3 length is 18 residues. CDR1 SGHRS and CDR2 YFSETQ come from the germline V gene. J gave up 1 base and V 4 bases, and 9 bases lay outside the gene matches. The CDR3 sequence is CASSRGQGASSGANVLTF. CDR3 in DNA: TGCGCCAGCAGCAGGGGACAGGGCGCCAGTTCTGGGGCCAACGTCCTGACTTTC.

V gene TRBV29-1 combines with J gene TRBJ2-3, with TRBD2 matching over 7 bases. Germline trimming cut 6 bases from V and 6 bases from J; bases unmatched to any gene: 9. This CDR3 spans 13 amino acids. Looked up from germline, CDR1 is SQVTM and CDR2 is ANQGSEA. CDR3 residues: CSVTPGGMDTQYF. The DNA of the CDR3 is TGCAGCGTGACTCCGGGGGGTATGGATACGCAGTATTTT.

The CDR3 reads CASSEGTGGGTGNTIYF. CDR3 DNA sequence: TGCGCCAGCAGCGAAGGCACAGGGGGGGGAACTGGAAACACCATATATTTT. The V gene is TRBV5-1, the J gene TRBJ1-3; 8 bases are a match to TRBD1. Germline V gives CDR1 SGHRS, CDR2 YFSETQ. There are 17 residues in the CDR3. V was pared by 4 bases and J by 2 bases, with 11 bases of the junction left unmatched.

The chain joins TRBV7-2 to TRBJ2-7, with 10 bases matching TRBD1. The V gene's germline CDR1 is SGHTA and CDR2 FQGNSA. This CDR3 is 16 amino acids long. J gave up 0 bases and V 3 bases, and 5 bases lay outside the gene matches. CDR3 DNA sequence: TGTGCCAGCAGCTTGGCGGGACAGGGGAGCTCCTACGAGCAGTACTTC. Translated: CASSLAGQGSSYEQYF.

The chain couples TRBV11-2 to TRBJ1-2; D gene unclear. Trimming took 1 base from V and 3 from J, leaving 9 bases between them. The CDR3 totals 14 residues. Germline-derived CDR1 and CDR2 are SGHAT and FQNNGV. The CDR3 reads CASSLAPRDYGYTF. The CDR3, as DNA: TGTGCCAGCAGCTTAGCCCCACGGGACTATGGCTACACCTTC.

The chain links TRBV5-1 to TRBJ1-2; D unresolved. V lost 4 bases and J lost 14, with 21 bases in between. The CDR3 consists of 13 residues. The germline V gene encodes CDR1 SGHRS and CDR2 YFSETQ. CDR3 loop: CASSPYMGLEDTF. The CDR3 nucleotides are TGCGCCAGCAGCCCGTACATGGGTTTAGAGGATACCTTC.

CDR3 protein: CASSPGFRETQYF. The CDR3 DNA reads TGTGCCAGCAGCCCCGGGTTCCGGGAGACCCAGTACTTC. J is TRBJ2-5 and V is TRBV7-2, with unresolved D. The V end was cut by 5 bases, the J end by 5 bases, with 12 bases between. The CDR3 contains 13 residues. The germline gives CDR1 SGHTA, CDR2 FQGNSA.

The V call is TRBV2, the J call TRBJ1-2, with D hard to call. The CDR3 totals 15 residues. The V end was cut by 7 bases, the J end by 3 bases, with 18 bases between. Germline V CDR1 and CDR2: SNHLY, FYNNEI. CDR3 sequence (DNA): TGTGCCAGCAAAATTAACCCAACCCGAGACTATGGCTACACCTTC. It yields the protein CASKINPTRDYGYTF.

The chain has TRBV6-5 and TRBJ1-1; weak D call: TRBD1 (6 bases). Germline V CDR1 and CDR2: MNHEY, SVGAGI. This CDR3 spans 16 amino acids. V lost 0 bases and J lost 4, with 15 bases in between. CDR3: CASSYSQTTGSTEAFF. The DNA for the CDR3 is TGTGCCAGCAGTTACTCCCAAACTACAGGGAGCACTGAAGCTTTCTTT.

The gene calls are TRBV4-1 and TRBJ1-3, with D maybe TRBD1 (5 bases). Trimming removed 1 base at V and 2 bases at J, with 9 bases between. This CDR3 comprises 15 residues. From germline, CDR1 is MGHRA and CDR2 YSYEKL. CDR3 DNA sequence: TGCGCCAGCAGCCAAGCTCGGGGGGCTGGAAACACCATATATTTT. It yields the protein CASSQARGAGNTIYF.

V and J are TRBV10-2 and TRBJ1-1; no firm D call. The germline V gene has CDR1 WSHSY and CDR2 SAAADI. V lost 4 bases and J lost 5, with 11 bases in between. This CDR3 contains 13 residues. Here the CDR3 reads CASSVEGWTEAFF. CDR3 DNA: TGCGCCAGCAGTGTTGAGGGTTGGACTGAAGCTTTCTTT.

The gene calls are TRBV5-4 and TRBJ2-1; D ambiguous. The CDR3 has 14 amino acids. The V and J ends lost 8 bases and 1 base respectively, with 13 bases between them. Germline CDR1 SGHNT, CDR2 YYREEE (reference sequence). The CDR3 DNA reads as TGTGCCAGTACGTCTACAGTTTCCTACAATGAGCAGTTCTTC. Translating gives CASTSTVSYNEQFF.

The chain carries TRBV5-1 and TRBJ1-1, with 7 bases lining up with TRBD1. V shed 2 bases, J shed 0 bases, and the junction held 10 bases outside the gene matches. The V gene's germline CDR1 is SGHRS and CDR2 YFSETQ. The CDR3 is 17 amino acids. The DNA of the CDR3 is TGCGCCAGCAGCTTAAGAGGGGACAGTTCCATGAACACTGAAGCTTTCTTT. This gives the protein CASSLRGDSSMNTEAFF.

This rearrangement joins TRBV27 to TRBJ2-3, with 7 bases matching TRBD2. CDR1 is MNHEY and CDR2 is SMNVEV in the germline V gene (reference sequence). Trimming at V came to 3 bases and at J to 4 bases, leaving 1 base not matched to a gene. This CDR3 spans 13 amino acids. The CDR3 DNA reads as TGTGCCAGCAGTTTCGGACTAGCAGATACGCAGTATTTT. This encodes CASSFGLADTQYF.

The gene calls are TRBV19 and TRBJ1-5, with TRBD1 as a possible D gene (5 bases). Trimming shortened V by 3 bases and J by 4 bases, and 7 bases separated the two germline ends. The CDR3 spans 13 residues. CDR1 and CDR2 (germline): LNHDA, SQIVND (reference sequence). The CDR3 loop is CASSIYRNQPQHF. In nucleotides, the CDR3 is TGTGCCAGTAGTATTTACAGGAATCAGCCCCAGCATTTT.

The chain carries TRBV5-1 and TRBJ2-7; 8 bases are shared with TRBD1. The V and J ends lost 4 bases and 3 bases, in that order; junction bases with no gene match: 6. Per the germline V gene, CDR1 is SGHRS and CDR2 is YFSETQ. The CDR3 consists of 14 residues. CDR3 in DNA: TGCGCCAGCAGCCCGGGACAGGTTTTCTACGAGCAGTACTTC. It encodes CASSPGQVFYEQYF.

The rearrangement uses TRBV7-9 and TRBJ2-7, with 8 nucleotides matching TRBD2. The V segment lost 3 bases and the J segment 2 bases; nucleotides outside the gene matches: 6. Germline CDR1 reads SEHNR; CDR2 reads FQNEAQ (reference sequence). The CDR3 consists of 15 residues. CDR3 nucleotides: TGTGCCAGCAGCTTGAGTAGCGGGGTAACCTACGAGCAGTACTTC. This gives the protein CASSLSSGVTYEQYF.

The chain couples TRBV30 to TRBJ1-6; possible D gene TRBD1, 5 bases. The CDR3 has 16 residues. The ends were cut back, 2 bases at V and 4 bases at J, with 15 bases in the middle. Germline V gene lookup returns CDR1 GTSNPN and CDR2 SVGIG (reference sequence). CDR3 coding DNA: TGTGCCTGGAGTACCGGGGGAGGCCAGTATAATTCACCCCTCCACTTT. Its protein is CAWSTGGGQYNSPLHF.

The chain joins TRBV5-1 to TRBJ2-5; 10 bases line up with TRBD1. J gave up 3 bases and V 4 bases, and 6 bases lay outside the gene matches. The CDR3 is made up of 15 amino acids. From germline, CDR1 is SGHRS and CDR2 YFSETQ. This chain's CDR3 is CASSATGTGEETQYF. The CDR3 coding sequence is TGCGCCAGCAGCGCTACCGGGACAGGGGAAGAGACCCAGTACTTC.

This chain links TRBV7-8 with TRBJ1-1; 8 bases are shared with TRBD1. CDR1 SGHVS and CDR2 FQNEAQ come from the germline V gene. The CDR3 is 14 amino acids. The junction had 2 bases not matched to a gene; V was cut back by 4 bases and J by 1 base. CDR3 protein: CASSSGTGNTEAFF. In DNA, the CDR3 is TGTGCCAGCAGCTCCGGGACAGGGAACACTGAAGCTTTCTTT. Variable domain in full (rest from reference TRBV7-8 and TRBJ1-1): GAGVSQSPRYKVAKRGQDVALRCDPISGHVSLFWYQQALGQGPEFLTYFQNEAQLDKSGLPSDRFFAERPEGSVSTLKIQRTQQEDSAVYLCASSSGTGNTEAFFGQGTRLTVV.

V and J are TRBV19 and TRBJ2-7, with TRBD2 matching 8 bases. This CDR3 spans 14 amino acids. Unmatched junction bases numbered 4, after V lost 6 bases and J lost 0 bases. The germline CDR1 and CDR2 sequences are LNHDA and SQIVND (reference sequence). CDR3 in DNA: TGTGCCAGTAGGTTAGCGGGAAACTCCTACGAGCAGTACTTC. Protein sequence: CASRLAGNSYEQYF. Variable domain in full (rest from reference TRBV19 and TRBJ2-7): DGGITQSPKYLFRKEGQNVTLSCEQNLNHDAMYWYRQDPGQGLRLIYYSQIVNDFQKGDIAEGYSVSREKKESFPLTVTSAQKNPTAFYLCASRLAGNSYEQYFGPGTRLTVT.

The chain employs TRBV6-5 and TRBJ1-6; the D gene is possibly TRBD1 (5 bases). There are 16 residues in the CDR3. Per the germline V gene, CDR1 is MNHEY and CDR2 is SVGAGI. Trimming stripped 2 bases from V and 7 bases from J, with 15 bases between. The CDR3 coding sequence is TGTGCCAGCAGTTACCCGCGGGGGGGGGAGAATTCACCCCTCCACTTT. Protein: CASSYPRGGENSPLHF.